Listed here are 23 T cell receptor beta chains from one sample, sequenced in a study of regulatory T cells in long-lasting Graves disease. Time point in this sample: newly diagnosed GD, antithyroid drugs for less than 3 months. PBMC RNA was the source of the TCR library. In building TCR beta libraries, iRepertoire HTBI primers were used together with Arm-PCR of CDR3 regions. TCRdb reprocessed the multiplex PCR reads via MiXCR and lists one record per CDR3 protein. In the table there are fewer than 550,000 distinct CDR3 sequences, about a sixth of which are singletons. This sample was also put to use in a study of T cells in Graves' hyperthyroidism and ophthalmopathy.

The sample in question was peripheral blood mononuclear cells (PBMCs), obtained at new diagnosis, from a patient treated with antithyroid drugs. These receptor sequences come from a woman younger than 35 with Graves disease.

The chain carries TRBV11-1 and TRBJ1-6; a weak D match, TRBD1 (6 bases). The germline gives CDR1 SGHAT, CDR2 FQDESV (reference sequence). This CDR3 contains 15 residues. V was shortened by 3 bases and J by 5 bases, with 11 bases between the two germline ends. The CDR3 region is CASSFRGRNNSPLHF. The CDR3 region has the DNA TGTGCCAGCAGCTTCAGGGGTCGGAATAATTCACCCCTCCACTTT.

The sample holds a few counts of this clonotype. The chain has TRBV28 and TRBJ1-6, with a possible D match to TRBD1 (5 bases). Germline V lookup: CDR1 MDHEN, CDR2 SYDVKM. This CDR3 is 18 amino acids long. Between the trimmed V and J ends, which lost 5 bases and 5 bases, there was a span of 22 bases. CDR3 amino acids: CASSPIEQDRINNSPLHF. The CDR3 DNA reads as TGTGCCAGCAGTCCCATAGAACAGGACCGGATTAATAATTCACCCCTCCACTTT.

The chain recombines TRBV20-1 with TRBJ2-5; 9 bases are shared with TRBD2. The V and J ends lost 1 base and 7 bases, in that order; junction bases with no gene match: 13. The CDR3 runs 16 residues. Germline CDR1 reads DFQATT; CDR2 reads SNEGSKA (reference sequence). The DNA for the CDR3 is TGCAGTGCTAGAGCCGCCACAATAGCGGGAGAGGGGACCCAGTACTTC. Its translation is CSARAATIAGEGTQYF.

This clonotype was seen many times. The chain uses TRBV28 and TRBJ2-5; D is tentatively TRBD1 or TRBD2 (6 bases each). The CDR3 extends over 12 amino acids. Germline values: CDR1 MDHEN, CDR2 SYDVKM. CDR3 residues: CAAGHPSWLQYF. The CDR3 nucleotides read TGTGCTGCGGGACACCCCAGTTGGCTCCAGTACTTC.

This clonotype came up many times. V and J are TRBV20-1 and TRBJ2-1, with TRBD2 identical over 9 bases. The germline V gene encodes CDR1 DFQATT and CDR2 SNEGSKA (reference sequence). V lost 6 bases, J lost 5 bases, and 8 bases stayed unmatched. This CDR3 is 14 amino acids long. The CDR3 here is CSAQSGRNNNEQFF. CDR3 sequence (DNA): TGCAGTGCCCAAAGCGGGAGGAATAACAATGAGCAGTTCTTC.

This clonotype showed up many times. The chain links TRBV12-3 or TRBV12-4 to TRBJ1-4; TRBD1 aligns across 12 bases. V shed 5 bases, J shed 5 bases, and the junction held 9 bases outside the gene matches. The CDR3 has 17 amino acids. The CDR3: CASSNRDRGLGNEKLFF. Here the CDR3 DNA reads TGTGCCAGCAGTAACCGGGACAGGGGGCTCGGGAATGAAAAACTGTTTTTT.

This clonotype showed up many times. V and J are TRBV29-1 and TRBJ1-2; the D gene is possibly TRBD1 (6 bases). The CDR3 spans 15 residues. Germline V gives CDR1 SQVTM, CDR2 ANQGSEA. The germline V and J ends were trimmed by 4 bases and 0 bases, with 15 bases remaining between them. The CDR3 spells CSVAPQGTSNYGYTF. DNA for the CDR3: TGCAGCGTTGCTCCTCAAGGGACATCTAACTATGGCTACACCTTC. The complete variable domain, with remaining parts taken from reference TRBV29-1 and TRBJ1-2, reads SAVISQKPSRDICQRGTSLTIQCQVDSQVTMMFWYRQQPGQSLTLIATANQGSEATYESGFVIDKFPISRPNLTFSTLTVSNMSPEDSSIYLCSVAPQGTSNYGYTFGSGTRLTVV.

This clonotype turned up a few times. V is TRBV30 and J is TRBJ2-3, with 10 nucleotides matching TRBD2. Unmatched junction bases numbered 17, after V lost 2 bases and J lost 6 bases. The CDR3 is 18 residues long. Per the germline V gene, CDR1 is GTSNPN and CDR2 is SVGIG (reference sequence). CDR3 in DNA: TGTGCCTGGAGTTCTGGGCTAGCGGGAGTTCTATGGGAGGATACGCAGTATTTT. It translates to CAWSSGLAGVLWEDTQYF.

This clonotype was detected many times. The chain is built from TRBV28 and TRBJ1-6; weak D call: TRBD1 (6 bases). The V end was cut by 6 bases, the J end by 5 bases, with 14 bases between. This CDR3 has 15 amino acids. Germline V gene lookup returns CDR1 MDHEN and CDR2 SYDVKM. For the CDR3, the DNA is TGTGCCAGCAGACTCGGGACACCAGATAATTCACCCCTCCACTTT. It codes for CASRLGTPDNSPLHF.

This clonotype has a count of ten or more. CDR3 DNA: TGTGCCAGCACTAACTGGGGACTAGGAGATACGCAGTATTTT. This gives the protein CASTNWGLGDTQYF. This sequence joins TRBV28 and TRBJ2-3; the match to TRBD2 covers 8 bases. Losses at the gene ends were 7 bases for V and 5 bases for J; bases not matched to a gene: 8. This CDR3 comprises 14 residues. CDR1 MDHEN and CDR2 SYDVKM come from the germline V gene.

This clonotype has a count of ten or more. The chain recombines TRBV28 with TRBJ2-3, with 11 bases fitting TRBD2. Trimming removed 10 bases from V and 2 bases from J; junction bases left unmatched: 8. Germline loops: CDR1 MDHEN, CDR2 SYDVKM. The CDR3 totals 15 residues. The CDR3 sequence: CATRLAGKITDTQYF. The CDR3 DNA sequence: TGTGCCACACGACTAGCGGGAAAAATCACAGATACGCAGTATTTT.

This clonotype was counted a few times. The genes are TRBV24-1 and TRBJ1-5; tentatively, D is TRBD1 (5 bases). V was clipped by 9 bases and J by 3 bases, with 14 bases between them. The CDR3 extends over 14 amino acids. From germline, CDR1 is KGHDR and CDR2 SFDVKD. The DNA for the CDR3 is TGTGCCACCTCACCATGGGGCAACAATCAGCCCCAGCATTTT. Translated, it gives CATSPWGNNQPQHF.

In this sample, this clonotype turned up many times. V is TRBV29-1 and J is TRBJ2-1; TRBD2 matches at 8 bases. Trimming took 3 bases from V and 8 from J; bases not matched to a gene: 12. CDR3 size: 15 residues. Germline V CDR1 and CDR2: SQVTM, ANQGSEA. The CDR3 reads CSVDGSVAGRDEQFF. Here the CDR3 DNA reads TGCAGCGTTGATGGTTCGGTAGCGGGGCGGGATGAGCAGTTCTTC.

This clonotype was seen ten or more times. The chain uses TRBV30 and TRBJ1-2; D ambiguous. The ends were cut back, 3 bases at V and 4 bases at J, with 12 bases in the middle. The CDR3 is made up of 13 amino acids. Germline CDR1 GTSNPN, CDR2 SVGIG (reference sequence). CDR3: CAWRRELLYGYTF. The CDR3 DNA follows: TGTGCCTGGAGGAGGGAATTACTCTATGGCTACACCTTC.

Many counts were recorded for this clonotype. V gene TRBV28 combines with J gene TRBJ2-7; D tentatively reads TRBD1 or TRBD2 (5 bases each). Looked up from germline, CDR1 is MDHEN and CDR2 is SYDVKM. The CDR3 spans 16 residues. Trimming shortened V by 3 bases and J by 3 bases, and 18 bases separated the two germline ends. CDR3 bases: TGTGCCAGCAGTTTCCGTTTCCCCTTGAGGGGCTACGAGCAGTACTTC. Translation gives CASSFRFPLRGYEQYF.

The sample holds many counts of this clonotype. This chain links TRBV7-3 with TRBJ1-1; D uncertain. The CDR3 contains 15 residues. CDR1 and CDR2 (germline): SGHTA, FQGTGA. The ends were cut back, 5 bases at V and 0 bases at J, with 13 bases in the middle. In nucleotides, the CDR3 is TGTGCCAGCAGCCCCGCCTTGGGCATGAACACTGAAGCTTTCTTT. Protein sequence: CASSPALGMNTEAFF.

The chain carries TRBV10-3 and TRBJ2-5; D is ambiguous. The CDR3 covers 12 residues. Germline V gene data show CDR1 as ENHRY and CDR2 as SYGVKD. V was cut by 10 bases and J by 2 bases, with 11 bases left in between. Here the CDR3 reads CATTGTQETQYF. CDR3 DNA: TGTGCCACGACCGGCACGCAAGAGACCCAGTACTTC.

V and J are TRBV20-1 and TRBJ2-1; 7 positions agree with TRBD2. The CDR3 extends over 14 amino acids. V lost 6 bases to trimming and J lost 0 bases; unmatched junction nucleotides: 5. Germline CDR1 DFQATT, CDR2 SNEGSKA (reference sequence). The CDR3 sequence is CSAGGGGSYNEQFF. As DNA, the CDR3 is TGCAGTGCCGGTGGGGGGGGCTCCTACAATGAGCAGTTCTTC.

This clonotype was detected many times. The chain has TRBV12-3 or TRBV12-4 and TRBJ2-1, with 7 bases fitting TRBD2. V lost 6 bases and J lost 3; bases outside the gene matches: 5. The CDR3 spans 14 residues. For the CDR3, the DNA is TGTGCCAGCAGAGTCTCTAGCGGCTACAATGAGCAGTTCTTC. This sequence encodes CASRVSSGYNEQFF.

At least ten counts were recorded for this clonotype. The V call is TRBV12-3 or TRBV12-4, the J call TRBJ2-2; 8 bases agree with TRBD2. J gave up 1 base and V 1 base, and 2 bases lay outside the gene matches. This CDR3 is built from 16 residues. The CDR3 DNA reads TGTGCCAGCAGTTTAGAACTAGCGGAGAACACCGGGGAGCTGTTTTTT. Protein product: CASSLELAENTGELFF.

This rearrangement joins TRBV5-6 to TRBJ2-7; D unclear. There are 13 residues in the CDR3. V dropped 5 bases and J dropped 1 base, with 10 bases sitting between them. Germline V CDR1 and CDR2: SGHDT, YYEEEE. The CDR3 bases are TGTGCCAGCAGTACCACTGAGTCCTACGAGCAGTACTTC. Translating gives CASSTTESYEQYF.

The rearrangement links TRBV28 to TRBJ2-7; no clear D. V lost 7 bases and J 0 bases, leaving 10 bases between the germline ends. The CDR3 loop spans 13 amino acids. In germline, CDR1 is MDHEN, CDR2 SYDVKM. DNA of the CDR3: TGTGCCAGCATCGGCTTCAACTCCTACGAGCAGTACTTC. Translated: CASIGFNSYEQYF. The entire variable domain, with the rest obtained from reference TRBV28 and TRBJ2-7, is as follows: DVKVTQSSRYLVKRTGEKVFLECVQDMDHENMFWYRQDPGLGLRLIYFSYDVKMKEKGDIPEGYSVSREKKERFSLILESASTNQTSMYLCASIGFNSYEQYFGPGTRLTVT.

This clonotype was counted many times. The rearrangement joins TRBV9 to TRBJ1-1, with D uncertain. V lost 4 bases and J 1 base, leaving 8 bases between the germline ends. This CDR3 has 13 amino acids. Germline assignment: CDR1 SGDLS and CDR2 YYNGEE. CDR3 in amino acids: CASSPEGNTEAFF. CDR3 DNA: TGTGCCAGCAGCCCAGAGGGGAACACTGAAGCTTTCTTT. Looking up the rest from reference TRBV9 and TRBJ1-1 gives the full variable domain: DSGVTQTPKHLITATGQRVTLRCSPRSGDLSVYWYQQSLDQGLQFLIQYYNGEERAKGNILERFSAQQFPDLHSELNLSSLELGDSALYFCASSPEGNTEAFFGQGTRLTVV.